A selection of T cell receptor beta chains follows, all from one sample in a study of vaccination and CD4 T cells after COVID-19. No cognate antigen is known for these TCRs. TCRdb processed the PCR reads anew with MiXCR; each CDR3 protein has one entry. The sample includes 5,000 to 7,500 distinct CDR3 sequences, around 51% of them seen just once. The specimen sequenced was CD4+ T cells from blood, cultured in vitro. The receptors here all came from a human donor in good health. Both conserved end residues are part of each CDR3. Each record gives: J gene, clone size, D gene, V gene, CDR3 protein, CDR3 DNA. D genes are given only for firm matches. Not all rows give a size; the values are once, few, many and, for expanded clones, a class.

TRBJ2-5 few . TRBV7-9 CASSLGDVGGPRETQYF TGTGCCAGCAGCTTAGGAGATGTGGGGGGGCCGCGGGAGACCCAGTACTTC
TRBJ1-1 . . TRBV7-2 CASSWGPNTEAFF TGTGCCAGCAGCTGGGGGCCTAACACTGAAGCTTTCTTT
TRBJ1-2 few . TRBV6-1 CASVLRGAGYGYTF TGTGCCAGCGTTCTGAGGGGCGCAGGGTATGGCTACACCTTC
TRBJ2-5 few . TRBV7-2 CASRSPRGASWETQYF TGTGCCAGCAGGTCACCCCGCGGGGCTAGCTGGGAGACCCAGTACTTC
TRBJ1-5 few . TRBV7-2 CASSPRGDQPQHF TGTGCCAGCAGCCCTAGGGGGGATCAGCCCCAGCATTTT
TRBJ1-5 few . TRBV18 CASSPREHQPQHF TGTGCCAGCTCACCACGGGAACATCAGCCCCAGCATTTT
TRBJ2-5 once TRBD2 TRBV11-1 CASMIAGQETQYF TGTGCCAGCATGATAGCGGGCCAAGAGACCCAGTACTTC
TRBJ1-1 . . TRBV5-4 CASSFPIGGSTEAFF TGTGCCAGCAGCTTCCCCATAGGGGGGAGCACTGAAGCTTTCTTT
TRBJ2-7 . . TRBV28 CASSFSRGEQYF TGTGCCAGCAGTTTTTCTCGGGGCGAGCAGTACTTC
TRBJ1-1 few . TRBV19 CASSPARMNTEAFF TGTGCCAGTAGTCCAGCGAGGATGAACACTGAAGCTTTCTTT
TRBJ2-7 few . TRBV21-1 CASSKVKQGYEQYF TGTGCCAGCAGCAAAGTTAAACAGGGCTACGAGCAGTACTTC